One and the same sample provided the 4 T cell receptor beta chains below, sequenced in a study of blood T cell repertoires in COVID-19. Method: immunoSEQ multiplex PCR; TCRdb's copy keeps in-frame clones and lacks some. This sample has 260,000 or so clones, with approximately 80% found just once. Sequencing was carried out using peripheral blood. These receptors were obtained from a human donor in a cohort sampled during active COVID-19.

CDR3 protein: CASSSQTGREETQYF. The CDR3 DNA sequence: TGTGCCAGCAGTTCCCAGACAGGGAGAGAAGAGACCCAGTACTTC. The V and J genes are TRBV25-1 and TRBJ2-5, with 7 bases identical to TRBD1. The V gene's germline CDR1 is MGHDK and CDR2 SYGVNS. The V segment lost 5 bases and the J segment 3 bases; nucleotides outside the gene matches: 9. This CDR3 has 15 amino acids.

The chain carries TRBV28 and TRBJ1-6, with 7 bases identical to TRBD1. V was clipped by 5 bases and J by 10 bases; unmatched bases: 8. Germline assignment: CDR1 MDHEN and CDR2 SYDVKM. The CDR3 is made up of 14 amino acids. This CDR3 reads CASSQTGFRSPLHF. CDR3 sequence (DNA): TGTGCCAGCAGTCAGACAGGGTTTCGGTCACCCCTCCACTTT.

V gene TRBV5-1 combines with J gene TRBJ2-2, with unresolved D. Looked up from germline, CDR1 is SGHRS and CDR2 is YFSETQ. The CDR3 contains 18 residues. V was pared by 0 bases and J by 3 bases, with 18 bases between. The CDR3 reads CASSLAPMVSGYTGELFF. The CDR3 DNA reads TGCGCCAGCAGCTTGGCCCCTATGGTCTCAGGTTACACCGGGGAGCTGTTTTTT.

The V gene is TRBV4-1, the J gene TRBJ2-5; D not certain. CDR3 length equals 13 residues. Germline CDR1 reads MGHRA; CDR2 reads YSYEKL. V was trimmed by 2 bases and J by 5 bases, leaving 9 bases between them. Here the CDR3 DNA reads TGCGCCAGCAGCCAAACCAGAGGCGAGACCCAGTACTTC. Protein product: CASSQTRGETQYF.